What follows describes a single T cell receptor (beta chain). Antigen: not known. This specimen belongs to a study of T cell responses to AZD1222 COVID-19 vaccine. Study-wide points: The number of AZD1222 recipients seropositive at baseline was only 5 to 7. A reported finding is that nearly half of spike-specific TCRs target unmutated variant regions. After two AZD1222 doses, spike-specific TCR breadth and depth rose versus day 0.

TCRdb's copy holds only in-frame clones and misses some; the assay was immunoSEQ multiplex PCR. The repertoire holds fewer than 130,000 clones, with less than 95% as singletons. The receptor comes from an adult who received the AZD1222 COVID-19 vaccine. The sequencing used peripheral blood, collected 28 days after the second AZD1222 dose.

CDR3: CASSQVDSGGTLTDTQYF. The CDR3 bases are TGCGCCAGCAGCCAAGTGGATAGCGGGGGGACCCTGACAGATACGCAGTATTTT. V usage is TRBV4-1 and J usage is TRBJ2-3; 10 bases are a match to TRBD2. The ends lost 1 base at V and 3 bases at J; junction bases unmatched: 10. CDR3 length: 18 amino acids. Germline V CDR1 and CDR2: MGHRA, YSYEKL.